Reported below is one TCR beta chain. Its specificity is unknown. This CDR3 region has 18 residues. Germline V lookup: CDR1 MGHRA, CDR2 YSYEKL. The V end was cut by 0 bases, the J end by 0 bases, with 15 bases between. TCRdb keeps only in-frame clones here, not all; method: immunoSEQ multiplex PCR. The top ten hold 5.5% to 7% of the sample, which has approximately 40,000 clones, 90% seen once. This entry is derived from a study of brain T cells in children with intractable seizures. Findings and caveats of the study: Viral specificity was inferred only from CDR3 similarity; HCMV serostatus was unknown.

Material: peripheral blood, obtained at surgery. This rearrangement joins TRBV4-1 to TRBJ2-1; D could derive from TRBD1 or TRBD2 (6 bases each). This TCR was recovered from a girl aged 2 to 9 with tuberous sclerosis and intractable seizures. The CDR3 spells CASSQDSGAYSSYNEQFF. In nucleotides, the CDR3 is TGCGCCAGCAGCCAAGATTCGGGGGCCTATAGCTCCTACAATGAGCAGTTCTTC.